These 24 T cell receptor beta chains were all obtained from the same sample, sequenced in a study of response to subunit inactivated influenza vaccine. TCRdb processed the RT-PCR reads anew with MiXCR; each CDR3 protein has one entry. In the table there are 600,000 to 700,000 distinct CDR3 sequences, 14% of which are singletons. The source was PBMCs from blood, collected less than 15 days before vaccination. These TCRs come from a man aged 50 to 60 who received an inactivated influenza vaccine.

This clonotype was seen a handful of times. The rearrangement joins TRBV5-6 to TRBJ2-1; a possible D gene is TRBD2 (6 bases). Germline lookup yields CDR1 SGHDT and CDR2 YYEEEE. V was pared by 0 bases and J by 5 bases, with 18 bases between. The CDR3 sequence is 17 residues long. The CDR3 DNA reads TGTGCCAGCAGCTTGGCCCGCGTGGGGGGAACTGACAATGAGCAGTTCTTC. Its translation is CASSLARVGGTDNEQFF. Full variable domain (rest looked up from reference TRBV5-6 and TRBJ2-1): DAGVTQSPTHLIKTRGQQVTLRCSPKSGHDTVSWYQQALGQGPQFIFQYYEEEERQRGNFPDRFSGHQFPNYSSELNVNALLLGDSALYLCASSLARVGGTDNEQFFGPGTRLTVL.

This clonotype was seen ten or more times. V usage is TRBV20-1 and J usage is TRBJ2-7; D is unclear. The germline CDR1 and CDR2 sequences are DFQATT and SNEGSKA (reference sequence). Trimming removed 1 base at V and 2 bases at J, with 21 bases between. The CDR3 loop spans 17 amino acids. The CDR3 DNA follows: TGCAGTGCTAGAGGCCACGGAGATCGCGCCCTACCCTACGAGCAGTACTTC. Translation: CSARGHGDRALPYEQYF.

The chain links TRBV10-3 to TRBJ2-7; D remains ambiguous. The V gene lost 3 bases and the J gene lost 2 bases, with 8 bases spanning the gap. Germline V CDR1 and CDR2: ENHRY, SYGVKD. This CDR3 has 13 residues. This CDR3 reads CAISEAGAYEQYF. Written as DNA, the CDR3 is TGTGCCATCAGTGAAGCAGGAGCCTACGAGCAGTACTTC.

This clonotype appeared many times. The CDR3 DNA reads as TGTGCCAGCAGCACTGGTATGGATACGCAGTATTTT. It translates to CASSTGMDTQYF. This chain connects TRBV7-9 to TRBJ2-3; D not certain. Trimming shortened V by 5 bases and J by 6 bases, and 9 bases separated the two germline ends. The CDR3 extends over 12 amino acids. Germline lookup yields CDR1 SEHNR and CDR2 FQNEAQ (reference sequence).

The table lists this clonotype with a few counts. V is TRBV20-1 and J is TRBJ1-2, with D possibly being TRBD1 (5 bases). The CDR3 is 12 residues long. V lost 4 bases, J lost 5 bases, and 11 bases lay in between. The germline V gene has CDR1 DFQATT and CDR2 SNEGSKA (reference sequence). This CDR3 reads CSAKRGLYGYTF. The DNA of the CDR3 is TGCAGTGCTAAGCGGGGACTTTATGGCTACACCTTC.

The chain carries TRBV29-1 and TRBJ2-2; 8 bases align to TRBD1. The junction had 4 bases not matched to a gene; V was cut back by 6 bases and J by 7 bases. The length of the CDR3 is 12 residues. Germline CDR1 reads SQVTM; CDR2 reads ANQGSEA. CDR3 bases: TGCAGCGTAAGGACAGGGAGCGGGGAGCTGTTTTTT. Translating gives CSVRTGSGELFF.

CDR3 coding DNA: TGCGCCAGCAGGGGGGACAGGGGCGACTCTGGAAACACCATATATTTT. Protein product: CASRGDRGDSGNTIYF. The chain links TRBV5-1 to TRBJ1-3, with TRBD1 identical over 10 bases. Germline V gene lookup returns CDR1 SGHRS and CDR2 YFSETQ. V was pared by 5 bases and J by 0 bases, with 5 bases of the junction left unmatched. The CDR3 spans 16 residues.

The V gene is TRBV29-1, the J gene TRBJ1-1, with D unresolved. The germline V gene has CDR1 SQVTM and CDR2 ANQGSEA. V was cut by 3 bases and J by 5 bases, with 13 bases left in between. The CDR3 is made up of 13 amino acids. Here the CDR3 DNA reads TGCAGCGTTGACGAGGGAGGGAGGACTGAAGCTTTCTTT. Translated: CSVDEGGRTEAFF.

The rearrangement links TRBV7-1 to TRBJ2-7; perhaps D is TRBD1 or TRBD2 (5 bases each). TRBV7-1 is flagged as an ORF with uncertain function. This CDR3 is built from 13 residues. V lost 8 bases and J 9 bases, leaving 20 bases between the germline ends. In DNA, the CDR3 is TGTGCCAGCGGCCCGGGGCTCCTCTGCTGGCAGTACTTC. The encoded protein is CASGPGLLCWQYF.

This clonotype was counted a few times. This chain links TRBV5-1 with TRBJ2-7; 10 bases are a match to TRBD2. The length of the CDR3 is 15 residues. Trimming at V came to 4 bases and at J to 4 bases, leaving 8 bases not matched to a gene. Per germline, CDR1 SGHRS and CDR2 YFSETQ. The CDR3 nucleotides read TGCGCCAGCAGCGTCGCCGGGACTAGCGAGTACGAGCAGTACTTC. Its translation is CASSVAGTSEYEQYF.

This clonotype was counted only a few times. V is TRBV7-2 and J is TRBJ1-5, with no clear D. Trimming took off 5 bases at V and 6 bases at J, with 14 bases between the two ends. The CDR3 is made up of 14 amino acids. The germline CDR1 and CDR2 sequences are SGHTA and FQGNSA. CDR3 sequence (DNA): TGTGCCAGCAGCACCGCCCGGGGAAGTCAGCCCCAGCATTTT. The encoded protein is CASSTARGSQPQHF. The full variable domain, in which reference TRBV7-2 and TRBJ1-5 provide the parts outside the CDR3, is GAGVSQSPSNKVTEKGKDVELRCDPISGHTALYWYRQSLGQGLEFLIYFQGNSAPDKSGLPSDRFSAERTGGSVSTLTIQRTQQEDSAVYLCASSTARGSQPQHFGDGTRLSIL.

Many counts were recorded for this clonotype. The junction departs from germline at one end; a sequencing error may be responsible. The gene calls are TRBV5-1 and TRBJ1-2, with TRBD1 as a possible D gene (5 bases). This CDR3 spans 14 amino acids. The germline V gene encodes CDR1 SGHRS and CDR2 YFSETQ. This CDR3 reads CASSLAGGDYGYTF. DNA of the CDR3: TGTGCCAGCTCCCTCGCGGGGGGAGACTATGGCTACACCTTC.

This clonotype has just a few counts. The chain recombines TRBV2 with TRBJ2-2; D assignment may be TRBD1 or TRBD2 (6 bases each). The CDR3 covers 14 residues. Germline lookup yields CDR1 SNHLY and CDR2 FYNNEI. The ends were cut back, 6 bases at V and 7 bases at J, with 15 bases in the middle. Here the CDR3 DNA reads TGTGCCAGCAGACAAAGGGGGGATTTCGGGGAGCTGTTTTTT. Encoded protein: CASRQRGDFGELFF.

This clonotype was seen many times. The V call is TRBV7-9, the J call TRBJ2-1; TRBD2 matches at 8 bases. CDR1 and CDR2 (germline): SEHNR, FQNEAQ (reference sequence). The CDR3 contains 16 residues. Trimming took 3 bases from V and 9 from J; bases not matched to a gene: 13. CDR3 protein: CASSLGVGLGLGEQFF. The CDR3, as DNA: TGTGCCAGCAGCTTGGGTGTGGGACTAGGTCTAGGTGAGCAGTTCTTC.

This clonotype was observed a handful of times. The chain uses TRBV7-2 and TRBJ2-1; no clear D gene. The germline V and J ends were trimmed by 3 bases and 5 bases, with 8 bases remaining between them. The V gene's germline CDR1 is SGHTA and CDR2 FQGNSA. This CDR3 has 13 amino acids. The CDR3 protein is CASSFITHNEQFF. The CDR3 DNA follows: TGTGCCAGCAGCTTCATTACTCACAATGAGCAGTTCTTC.

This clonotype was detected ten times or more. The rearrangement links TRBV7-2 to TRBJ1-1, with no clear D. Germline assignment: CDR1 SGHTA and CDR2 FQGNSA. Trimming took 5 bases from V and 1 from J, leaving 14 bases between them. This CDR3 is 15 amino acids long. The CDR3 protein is CASSLGPVGNTEAFF. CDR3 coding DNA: TGTGCCAGCAGCCTAGGACCGGTGGGGAACACTGAAGCTTTCTTT.

The CDR3 nucleotides are TGTGCCAGCAGTTACGCCGGGACTAGCGGTAGTGGAGATACGCAGTATTTT. Protein sequence: CASSYAGTSGSGDTQYF. The V gene is TRBV6-2 or TRBV6-3, the J gene TRBJ2-3, with 11 bases lining up with TRBD2. The CDR3 covers 17 residues. Germline V gene sequence: CDR1 MNHEY, CDR2 SVGEGT. The V segment lost 2 bases and the J segment 5 bases; nucleotides outside the gene matches: 9.

CDR3 bases: TGTGCCACCAGCAGAGTTGGTGTTAGCAATCAGCCCCAGCATTTT. It specifies CATSRVGVSNQPQHF. This chain joins TRBV15 and TRBJ1-5; D is uncertain. Germline V gene lookup returns CDR1 LNHNV and CDR2 YYDKDF (reference sequence). The CDR3 covers 15 residues. Trimming left V 1 base short and J 0 bases short, with 7 bases between.

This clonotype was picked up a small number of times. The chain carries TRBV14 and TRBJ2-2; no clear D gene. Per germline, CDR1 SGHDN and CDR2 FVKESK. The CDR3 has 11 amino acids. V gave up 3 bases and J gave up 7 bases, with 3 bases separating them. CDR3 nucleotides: TGTGCCAGCAGCCACGGCGGGGAGCTGTTTTTT. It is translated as CASSHGGELFF.

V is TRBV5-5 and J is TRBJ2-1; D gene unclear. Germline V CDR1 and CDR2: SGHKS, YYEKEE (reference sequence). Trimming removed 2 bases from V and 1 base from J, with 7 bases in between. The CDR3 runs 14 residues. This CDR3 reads CASSFAVSYNEQFF. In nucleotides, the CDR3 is TGTGCCAGCAGCTTTGCAGTTTCCTACAATGAGCAGTTCTTC.

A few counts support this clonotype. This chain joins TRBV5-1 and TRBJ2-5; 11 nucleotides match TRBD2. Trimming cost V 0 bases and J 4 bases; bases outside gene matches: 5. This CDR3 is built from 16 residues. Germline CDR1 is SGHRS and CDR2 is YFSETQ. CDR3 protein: CASSLGASGRRETQYF. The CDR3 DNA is TGCGCCAGCAGCTTGGGGGCTAGCGGGAGGAGAGAGACCCAGTACTTC.

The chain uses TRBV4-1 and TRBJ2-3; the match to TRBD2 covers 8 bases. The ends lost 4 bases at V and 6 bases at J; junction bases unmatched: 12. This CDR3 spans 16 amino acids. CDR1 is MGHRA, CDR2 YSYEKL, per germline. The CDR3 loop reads CASSPNKRGGLDTQYF. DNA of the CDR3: TGCGCCAGCAGCCCGAATAAACGGGGGGGTTTGGATACGCAGTATTTT.

The CDR3 coding sequence is TGTGCCAGCAGCTGGGGGGGCGATTACAATGAGCAGTTCTTC. Encoded protein: CASSWGGDYNEQFF. V and J are TRBV7-9 and TRBJ2-1, with a weak D call TRBD2 (7 bases). Between the trimmed V and J ends, which lost 4 bases and 4 bases, there was a span of 11 bases. The CDR3 consists of 14 residues. Germline V CDR1 and CDR2: SEHNR, FQNEAQ (reference sequence). Supplemented by reference TRBV7-9 and TRBJ2-1, the full variable domain reads DTGVSQNPRHKITKRGQNVTFRCDPISEHNRLYWYRQTLGQGPEFLTYFQNEAQLEKSRLLSDRFSAERPKGSFSTLEIQRTEQGDSAMYLCASSWGGDYNEQFFGPGTRLTVL.

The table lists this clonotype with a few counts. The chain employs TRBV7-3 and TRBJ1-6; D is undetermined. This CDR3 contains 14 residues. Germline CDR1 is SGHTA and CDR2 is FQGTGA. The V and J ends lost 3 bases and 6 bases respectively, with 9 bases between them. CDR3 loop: CASSLDSVNSPLHF. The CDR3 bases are TGTGCCAGCAGCTTGGACTCCGTTAATTCACCCCTCCACTTT.